The sequence of this TCR beta chain was determined in a study of cytomegalovirus exposure and HLA in healthy donors. Across the whole study: The roughly 130 validation repertoires, a later analysis reported, used the same platform as the approximately 730 repertoires from the first cohort. Study outcomes and limitations: Altogether, 150 to 200 TCR beta chains were recorded as cytomegalovirus-associated. In vitro checks showed that a few CMV-associated chains really do target CMV antigens.

It was the approximately 120-subject validation cohort, separate from the approximately 700-subject first cohort, to which the donors belonged. CDR3 length equals 13 residues. Germline CDR1 reads SNHLY; CDR2 reads FYNNEI. The V segment lost 7 bases and the J segment 1 base; nucleotides outside the gene matches: 4. About this clone: No antigen is known for it.

Libraries were prepared by immunoSEQ multiplex PCR; TCRdb keeps only in-frame clonotypes and omits some of them. The profile shows 110,000 or so clones, nearly 97% of them singletons. Sequenced sample: PBMCs. The chain has TRBV2 and TRBJ2-7, with 7 bases that match TRBD1. This clonotype was obtained from a woman between 18 and 29 years old in good health and CMV-seronegative. This CDR3 reads CASMGQTSYEQYF. DNA of the CDR3: TGTGCCAGCATGGGACAGACTTCCTACGAGCAGTACTTC.